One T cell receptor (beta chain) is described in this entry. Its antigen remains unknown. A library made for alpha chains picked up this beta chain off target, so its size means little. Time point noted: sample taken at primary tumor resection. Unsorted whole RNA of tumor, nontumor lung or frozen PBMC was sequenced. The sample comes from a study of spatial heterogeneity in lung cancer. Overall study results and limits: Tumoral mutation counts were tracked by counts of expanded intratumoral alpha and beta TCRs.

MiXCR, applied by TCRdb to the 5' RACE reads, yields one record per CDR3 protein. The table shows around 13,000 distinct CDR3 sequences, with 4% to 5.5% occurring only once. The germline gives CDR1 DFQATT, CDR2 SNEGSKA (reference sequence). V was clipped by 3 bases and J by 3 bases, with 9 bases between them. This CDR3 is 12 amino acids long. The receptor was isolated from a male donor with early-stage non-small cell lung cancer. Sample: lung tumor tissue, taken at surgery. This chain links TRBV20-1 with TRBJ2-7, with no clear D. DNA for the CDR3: TGCAGTGCTAGTCGTCTGGACTACGAGCAGTACTTC. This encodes CSASRLDYEQYF.